One and the same sample provided the 26 T cell receptor beta chains below, sequenced in a study of shared clonotypes between healthy human individuals (TCRdb year 2020). Libraries were made using the immunoSEQ multiplex PCR assay. Drawn from immuneACCESS, this table holds only the in-frame rearrangements with V and J called that TCRdb kept. Clones are partly lost; checked studies trace under half to an unresolved V gene and leave the rest unexplained. In this sample the table shows around 1.4 million clones, approximately 98.5% of which occur a single time. The ten biggest clones cover over 0.3% of the sample. Sequencing used naive CD4+ T cells sorted from blood. The sample's cell subset or site label, in plain terms: CD45RA+ positively selected. Receptor source: a man under 40 in good health.

The V gene is TRBV29-1, the J gene TRBJ1-4; the D gene is possibly TRBD1 (6 bases). The germline V gene encodes CDR1 SQVTM and CDR2 ANQGSEA. Trimming stripped 4 bases from V and 5 bases from J, with 20 bases between. There are 16 residues in the CDR3. CDR3 DNA sequence: TGCAGCGTTGCCCCCCAGGTAGGGGGTTTAAATGAAAAACTGTTTTTT. This encodes CSVAPQVGGLNEKLFF. The full variable domain, rest sourced from reference TRBV29-1 and TRBJ1-4, is SAVISQKPSRDICQRGTSLTIQCQVDSQVTMMFWYRQQPGQSLTLIATANQGSEATYESGFVIDKFPISRPNLTFSTLTVSNMSPEDSSIYLCSVAPQVGGLNEKLFFGSGTQLSVL.

The genes are TRBV6-5 and TRBJ2-7; 10 bases match TRBD1. V shed 5 bases, J shed 2 bases, and the junction held 6 bases outside the gene matches. The CDR3 runs 15 residues. CDR1 MNHEY and CDR2 SVGAGI come from the germline V gene. Here the CDR3 reads CASSLSGTGAYEQYF. The CDR3 DNA is TGTGCCAGCAGTCTTTCCGGGACAGGGGCCTACGAGCAGTACTTC.

This chain uses TRBV2 with TRBJ2-7; TRBD2 agrees at 7 bases. With V trimmed by 7 bases and J by 3 bases, 15 bases remained unmatched. The germline CDR1 and CDR2 sequences are SNHLY and FYNNEI. The CDR3 is 16 amino acids. Here the CDR3 DNA reads TGTGCCAGCACTCCTGACGTTTCGGGAGGTCGCTACGAGCAGTACTTC. It yields the protein CASTPDVSGGRYEQYF.

V usage is TRBV5-6 and J usage is TRBJ1-2; 8 bases line up with TRBD1. J gave up 5 bases and V 1 base, and 7 bases lay outside the gene matches. The CDR3 sequence is 15 residues long. CDR1 is SGHDT, CDR2 YYEEEE, per germline. CDR3 bases: TGTGCCAGCAGCTTGAGGGACAGGAACCTTTATGGCTACACCTTC. Its translation: CASSLRDRNLYGYTF.

This clone came up once. The chain joins TRBV5-1 to TRBJ1-2; 10 nucleotides agree with TRBD1. Germline CDR1 is SGHRS and CDR2 is YFSETQ. J lost 8 bases, V lost 7 bases, and 11 bases had no gene match. This CDR3 spans 14 amino acids. The CDR3, as DNA: TGCGCCAGCCGACAGGGGGCAGTATTTGAAGGCTACACCTTC. Residues: CASRQGAVFEGYTF.

The V call is TRBV9, the J call TRBJ2-2, with 10 bases fitting TRBD2. The germline gives CDR1 SGDLS, CDR2 YYNGEE. The CDR3 totals 18 residues. The V and J ends lost 2 bases and 0 bases, in that order; junction bases with no gene match: 7. CDR3 residues: CASSVLPSGRSNTGELFF. The CDR3, as DNA: TGTGCCAGCAGCGTCTTGCCTAGCGGGAGATCGAACACCGGGGAGCTGTTTTTT. Variable domain in full (rest from reference TRBV9 and TRBJ2-2): DSGVTQTPKHLITATGQRVTLRCSPRSGDLSVYWYQQSLDQGLQFLIQYYNGEERAKGNILERFSAQQFPDLHSELNLSSLELGDSALYFCASSVLPSGRSNTGELFFGEGSRLTVL.

The chain combines TRBV7-3 with TRBJ2-1, with 10 bases aligning to TRBD2. The CDR3 is made up of 16 amino acids. V lost 1 base to trimming and J lost 5 bases; unmatched junction nucleotides: 5. Germline CDR1 reads SGHTA; CDR2 reads FQGTGA. CDR3 sequence: CASSLRPGLANNEQFF. The CDR3 DNA sequence: TGTGCCAGCAGCTTAAGGCCGGGACTAGCGAACAATGAGCAGTTCTTC.

CDR3 sequence reads: CASRSTGLSYEQYF. The CDR3 nucleotides read TGTGCCAGCAGATCGACAGGGTTAAGCTACGAGCAGTACTTC. The rearrangement links TRBV27 to TRBJ2-7, with TRBD1 identical over 7 bases. Losses at the gene ends were 6 bases for V and 3 bases for J; bases not matched to a gene: 8. The CDR3 extends over 14 amino acids. From germline, CDR1 is MNHEY and CDR2 SMNVEV (reference sequence).

The rearrangement links TRBV6-1 to TRBJ2-1; D unresolved. The length of the CDR3 is 11 residues. The V gene's germline CDR1 is MNHNS and CDR2 SASEGT. Trimming took 4 bases from V and 10 from J, leaving 8 bases between them. The CDR3 region is CASSVEGEQFF. The CDR3 nucleotides are TGTGCCAGCAGTGTGGAAGGAGAGCAGTTCTTC.

This sequence joins TRBV6-6 and TRBJ1-5; D is unresolved. The V gene lost 4 bases and the J gene lost 5 bases, with 15 bases spanning the gap. CDR1 is MNHNY and CDR2 is SVGAGI in the germline V gene (reference sequence). The CDR3 consists of 15 residues. The CDR3 here is CASSSPIRNDQPQHF. CDR3 bases: TGTGCCAGCAGTTCCCCAATCAGGAATGATCAGCCCCAGCATTTT.

The chain is built from TRBV5-4 and TRBJ2-1; 7 nucleotides match TRBD1. The germline gives CDR1 SGHNT, CDR2 YYREEE (reference sequence). This CDR3 is built from 14 residues. V lost 4 bases to trimming and J lost 4 bases; unmatched junction nucleotides: 5. The DNA for the CDR3 is TGTGCCAGCAGCCCAGGGACAGAATACAATGAGCAGTTCTTC. Translated: CASSPGTEYNEQFF.

CDR3 residues: CASSYTLQGAGEKLFF. In nucleotides, the CDR3 is TGCGCCAGCAGCTATACCCTACAGGGGGCTGGAGAAAAACTGTTTTTT. The gene calls are TRBV5-1 and TRBJ1-4; 9 nucleotides agree with TRBD1. J lost 8 bases, V lost 3 bases, and 11 bases had no gene match. The germline V gene has CDR1 SGHRS and CDR2 YFSETQ. The CDR3 totals 16 residues.

CDR3 sequence reads: CATPGVGEKLFF. For the CDR3, the DNA is TGTGCCACCCCGGGGGTGGGGGAAAAACTGTTTTTT. The chain has TRBV28 and TRBJ1-4; tentatively, D is TRBD1 (5 bases). V was trimmed by 10 bases and J by 8 bases, leaving 14 bases between them. Germline CDR1 MDHEN, CDR2 SYDVKM. CDR3 size: 12 residues.

Details on this clone: Other DNA sequences in the sample encode the same CDR3. This sequence joins TRBV18 and TRBJ1-1; tentatively, D is TRBD1 (6 bases). Trimming cost V 4 bases and J 0 bases, with 9 bases left between them. Germline loops: CDR1 KGHSH, CDR2 LQKENI. The CDR3 runs to 14 residues. The CDR3 loop is CASSLGQMNTEAFF. The CDR3 nucleotides read TGTGCCAGCTCACTCGGACAGATGAACACTGAAGCTTTCTTT.

This chain uses TRBV7-8 with TRBJ2-7; D unresolved. The CDR3 length is 14 residues. V shed 9 bases and J shed 1 base, with 16 bases lying between them. CDR1 is SGHVS, CDR2 FQNEAQ, per germline. The CDR3 protein is CASQERTASYEQYF. Here the CDR3 DNA reads TGTGCCAGTCAAGAAAGGACGGCATCCTACGAGCAGTACTTC.

The chain combines TRBV6-5 with TRBJ1-2; D gene ambiguous. Looked up from germline, CDR1 is MNHEY and CDR2 is SVGAGI. V lost 6 bases, J lost 6 bases, and 11 bases lay in between. This CDR3 is built from 12 residues. The CDR3 region is CASRSGRNGYTF. CDR3 coding DNA: TGTGCCAGCAGGTCCGGACGGAATGGCTACACCTTC.

The rearrangement joins TRBV7-2 to TRBJ2-5; a possible D gene is TRBD1 (6 bases). CDR1 SGHTA and CDR2 FQGNSA come from the germline V gene. Trimming pared 10 bases from V and 4 bases from J, leaving 16 bases between. The CDR3 runs 13 residues. The CDR3 loop reads CATRRGGPETQYF. The CDR3 coding sequence is TGTGCCACCAGGAGAGGGGGTCCAGAGACCCAGTACTTC.

This chain uses TRBV19 with TRBJ2-1; D is uncertain. CDR3 length equals 13 residues. CDR1 and CDR2 from the germline V gene are LNHDA and SQIVND (reference sequence). V dropped 4 bases and J dropped 5 bases, with 9 bases sitting between them. In DNA, the CDR3 is TGTGCCAGTAGTAGCACTGGCCACAATGAGCAGTTCTTC. It codes for CASSSTGHNEQFF.

The chain uses TRBV7-3 and TRBJ1-1; weak D call: TRBD1 (6 bases). Germline values: CDR1 SGHTA, CDR2 FQGTGA. This CDR3 comprises 13 residues. The germline V and J ends were trimmed by 6 bases and 1 base, with 9 bases remaining between them. Here the CDR3 DNA reads TGTGCCAGCAGACGGGACACGAACACTGAAGCTTTCTTT. Its translation: CASRRDTNTEAFF.

The sample holds one count of this clone. The chain uses TRBV6-1 and TRBJ2-7, with D unclear. The germline CDR1 and CDR2 sequences are MNHNS and SASEGT. V was pared by 7 bases and J by 0 bases, with 7 bases between. This CDR3 spans 12 amino acids. This CDR3 is CASTPHSYEQYF. For the CDR3, the DNA is TGTGCCAGCACACCGCACTCCTACGAGCAGTACTTC.

The chain has TRBV28 and TRBJ2-1; 7 bases map to TRBD2. The germline gives CDR1 MDHEN, CDR2 SYDVKM. The CDR3 has 15 amino acids. V dropped 6 bases and J dropped 0; count of bases not matched to a gene: 5. The CDR3 here is CASRGDYSSYNEQFF. Here the CDR3 DNA reads TGTGCCAGCAGGGGGGACTACTCCTCCTACAATGAGCAGTTCTTC.

The rearrangement joins TRBV7-2 to TRBJ2-5; D uncertain. V lost 1 base to trimming and J lost 6 bases, with 9 bases between them. The CDR3 has 13 amino acids. Germline CDR1 is SGHTA and CDR2 is FQGNSA. CDR3 nucleotide sequence: TGTGCCAGCAGCTTAGTCGAGCGTCAGACCCAGTACTTC. This translates into CASSLVERQTQYF.

This clone has just one count. The chain combines TRBV18 with TRBJ1-1; TRBD1 aligns across 9 bases. Germline V lookup: CDR1 KGHSH, CDR2 LQKENI. This CDR3 is 15 amino acids long. The V segment lost 3 bases and the J segment 7 bases; nucleotides outside the gene matches: 9. CDR3 sequence: CASSPGQGQFYEAFF. CDR3 DNA: TGTGCCAGCTCACCGGGACAGGGCCAATTTTATGAAGCTTTCTTT. Full variable domain (outside the CDR3, taken from reference TRBV18 and TRBJ1-1): NAGVMQNPRHLVRRRGQEARLRCSPMKGHSHVYWYRQLPEEGLKFMVYLQKENIIDESGMPKERFSAEFPKEGPSILRIQQVVRGDSAAYFCASSPGQGQFYEAFFGQGTRLTVV.

The genes are TRBV28 and TRBJ1-1; D is undetermined. Germline loops: CDR1 MDHEN, CDR2 SYDVKM. V lost 2 bases and J 5 bases, leaving 9 bases between the germline ends. The CDR3 totals 13 residues. The CDR3: CASSLNGVTEAFF. CDR3 DNA: TGTGCCAGCAGTTTAAATGGGGTGACTGAAGCTTTCTTT.

This clone was seen only once. This sequence joins TRBV6-1 and TRBJ1-5; D ambiguous. The CDR3 spans 14 residues. The V and J ends lost 2 bases and 3 bases respectively, with 8 bases between them. CDR1 and CDR2 from the germline V gene are MNHNS and SASEGT. The CDR3 reads CASSEHGYNQPQHF. The CDR3 region has the DNA TGTGCCAGCAGTGAACATGGGTACAATCAGCCCCAGCATTTT.

In regard to this clone: This sample also contains other DNA sequences that code for the same CDR3. The chain joins TRBV7-8 to TRBJ2-5; 12 nucleotides agree with TRBD2. This CDR3 spans 15 amino acids. Trimming took 1 base from V and 5 from J; bases not matched to a gene: 2. CDR1 and CDR2 (germline): SGHVS, FQNEAQ. In DNA, the CDR3 is TGTGCCAGCAGCTTAGAACTAGCGGGAGGTGAGACCCAGTACTTC. Its protein is CASSLELAGGETQYF.